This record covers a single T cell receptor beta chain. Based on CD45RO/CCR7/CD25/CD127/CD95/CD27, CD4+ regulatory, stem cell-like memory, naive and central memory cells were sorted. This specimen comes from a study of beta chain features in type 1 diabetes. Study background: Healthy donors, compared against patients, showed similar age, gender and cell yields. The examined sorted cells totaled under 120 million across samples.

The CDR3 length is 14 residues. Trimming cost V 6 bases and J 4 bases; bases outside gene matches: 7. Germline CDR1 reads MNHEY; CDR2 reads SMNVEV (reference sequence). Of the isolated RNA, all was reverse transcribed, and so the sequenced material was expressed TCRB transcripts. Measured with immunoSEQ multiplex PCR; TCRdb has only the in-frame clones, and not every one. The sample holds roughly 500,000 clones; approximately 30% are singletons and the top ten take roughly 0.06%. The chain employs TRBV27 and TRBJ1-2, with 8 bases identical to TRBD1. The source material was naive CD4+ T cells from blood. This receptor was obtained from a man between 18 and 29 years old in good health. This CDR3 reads CASRGWTGTYGYTF. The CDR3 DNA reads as TGTGCCAGCAGGGGATGGACAGGGACCTATGGCTACACCTTC.